Sequencing of this T cell receptor beta chain was carried out in a study of blood T cell repertoires in COVID-19 (TCRdb year 2020). Turning to the overall study: The collaborator samples originated in the United States, Italy and Spain and spanned the acute and convalescent phases of COVID-19. Samples came from the ongoing ImmuneRACE study (first 160 participants) plus 1,254 subjects from 6 global collaborators. The dataset comprised deeply sampled blood TCRbeta repertoires from subjects exposed to, actively infected with, or recovered from COVID-19. HLA class I and class II types, where available, came from metadata supplied by the sample provider rather than from assay-based typing. The material from the prospective study consisted of cDNA or gDNA derived from T cells, B-cell-depleted T cells, or PBMCs. The repertoires were released in a freely available public database meant as a resource for research on the immune response to SARS-CoV-2. The sample metadata nearly always contained a de-identified subject ID, COVID-19 status, age in years and sex.

Each collaborating institution followed its own protocols to collect whole blood in K2EDTA tubes. Collaborator samples were shipped for TCRbeta analysis as frozen whole blood, isolated PBMCs, or DNA extracted from either sample type. TCRbeta CDR3 regions were amplified from genomic DNA by means of the immunoSEQ Assay, a bias-controlled multiplex PCR. The source study handled its data this way. Within the assay, amplification of reference gene primers was used to estimate how many nucleated cells each sample contained. To quantify the absolute abundance of each unique TCRbeta CDR3 rearrangement, sequence reads were collapsed and filtered. Productive Simpson clonality was computed per sample as the square root of Simpson's diversity index over productive rearrangements. The table was pulled from immuneACCESS by TCRdb, which kept in-frame rearrangements only. Such tables lose some clones; where checked, under half of the loss comes from unresolved V genes, and the rest has no known cause. That table supplies the V and J calls and clone size; D and trimming were determined from the DNA. This sample is represented by 50,000 to 55,000 clones; about 85% of them were singletons. The top ten clones comprise about 6.8% of the sample.

The paper as a whole reports these results and caveats: The amount of clinical and demographic metadata varied by source and participant and was provided uncurated.

As concerns this clone: This receptor's antigen is unknown. Base quality data are lacking; no much larger clone is found one base away.

The sequenced sample was peripheral blood. This sequence was found in a man in his 60s with acute or convalescent COVID-19.

In nucleotides, the sequence is TGTGCCAGCAGTTTAGGCCTCACAGATACGCAGTATTTT. Its protein product is CASSLGLTDTQYF. The V and J genes are TRBV27 and TRBJ2-3, with no confidently assigned D gene. CDR1 and CDR2, per the germline V gene (reference sequence), are MNHEY and SMNVEV. The V end loses 2 bases and the J end loses 2 bases, and a stretch of 5 bases separates them. The CDR3 measures 13 amino acids from cysteine to phenylalanine. CDR3 DNA is the only sequence kept; it has 39 bases, read in frame from the first base.